Listed below are T cell receptor beta chains from one sample, sequenced in a study of CD8+CD57+ T cells in acquired aplastic anemia. Using its own MiXCR run on the reads, TCRdb lists one record per CDR3 protein. This table has 33,000 or so distinct CDR3 sequences, more than 75% appearing once. Sequenced input: sorted CD4+, CD8+, or CD8+CD57+ T cells (not recorded which) from PBMCs. The origin of the receptors is a human donor in good health, serving as a control. The conserved cysteine and the conserved F or W are not part of the CDR3 here. D genes are given only for firm matches.

TRBJ1-1 | TRBD1 | TRBV7-2 | ASSLWAGGGTEAF
TRBJ2-5 | TRBD1 | TRBV7-2 | ASSSGGSETQY
TRBJ2-5 | NA | TRBV7-2 | ASSQEVGGQETQY
TRBJ2-1 | NA | TRBV9 | ASSGEEIEQF
TRBJ1-1 | NA | TRBV29-1 | SVEQTPNTEAF
TRBJ2-7 | NA | TRBV19 | ASSSTTGRTSYEQY
TRBJ2-1 | NA | TRBV12-3/TRBV12-4 | ASSLGSGIYNEQF
TRBJ1-6 | TRBD1 | TRBV19 | ASNEQGTNSPLH
TRBJ2-1 | TRBD2 | TRBV6-4 | ASSISGSNEQF
TRBJ1-2 | NA | TRBV7-9 | ASRQGEGYT
TRBJ2-7 | NA | TRBV10-3 | AISESSRGPSYEQY